The clone carrying this T cell receptor beta chain was counted once. Its antigen is still unknown. This record belongs to a study of T cell repertoires in cytomegalovirus infection. Study in general: TCR beta signatures that were public indicated CMV infection and matching HLA type. Notes on the study in general: Adding up the frequency of public TCR beta families identified people who carried CMV plus the relevant HLA. What dominated the ex vivo response were HLA-C-restricted CMV-specific TCR beta clonotypes.

The CDR3 loop spans 14 amino acids. Trimming cost V 3 bases and J 3 bases, with 11 bases left between them. The germline CDR1 and CDR2 sequences are LNHDA and SQIVND (reference sequence). TCRdb re-called the reads with MiXCR, one entry per CDR3 protein. The sample lists around 300,000 distinct CDR3 sequences, about 20% occurring once. The receptor was derived from a human donor in good health (CMV status not recorded). Some clones in this sample may be carry-over from other donors' samples. This specimen consisted of cultured PBMCs, obtained from culture after CMV antigen stimulation. The chain has TRBV19 and TRBJ1-1, with D unresolved. The DNA of the CDR3 is TGTGCCAGTAGTATGTTCGGAACCTACACTGAAGCTTTCTTT. It yields the protein CASSMFGTYTEAFF.